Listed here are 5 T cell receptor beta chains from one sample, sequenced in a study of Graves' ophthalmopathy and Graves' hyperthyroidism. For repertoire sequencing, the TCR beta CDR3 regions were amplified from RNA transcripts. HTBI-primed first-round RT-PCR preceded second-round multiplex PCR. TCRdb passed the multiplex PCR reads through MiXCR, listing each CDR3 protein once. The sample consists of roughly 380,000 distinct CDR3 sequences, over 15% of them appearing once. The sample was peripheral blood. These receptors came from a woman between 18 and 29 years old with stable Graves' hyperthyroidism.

In nucleotides, the CDR3 is TGCGCCAGCGGTACTGGGGGGCTTGATGGCTACACCTTC. Translating gives CASGTGGLDGYTF. The genes are TRBV5-1 and TRBJ1-2; D possibly corresponds to TRBD1 (6 bases). The length of the CDR3 is 13 residues. Germline values: CDR1 SGHRS, CDR2 YFSETQ. The ends were cut back, 7 bases at V and 6 bases at J, with 16 bases in the middle.

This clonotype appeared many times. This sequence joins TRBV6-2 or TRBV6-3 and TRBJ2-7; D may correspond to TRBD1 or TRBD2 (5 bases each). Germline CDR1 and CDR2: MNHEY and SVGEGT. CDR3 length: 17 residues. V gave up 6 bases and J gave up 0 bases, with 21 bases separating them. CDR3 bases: TGTGCCAGCAGCCACGGGGCAGGGTGGATAGACTCCTACGAGCAGTACTTC. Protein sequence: CASSHGAGWIDSYEQYF.

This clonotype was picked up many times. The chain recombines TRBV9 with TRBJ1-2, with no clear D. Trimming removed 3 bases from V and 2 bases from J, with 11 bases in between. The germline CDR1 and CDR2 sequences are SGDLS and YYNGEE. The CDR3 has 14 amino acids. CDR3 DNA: TGTGCCAGCAGCGCCCCGGCGGTAAACTATGGCTACACCTTC. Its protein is CASSAPAVNYGYTF.

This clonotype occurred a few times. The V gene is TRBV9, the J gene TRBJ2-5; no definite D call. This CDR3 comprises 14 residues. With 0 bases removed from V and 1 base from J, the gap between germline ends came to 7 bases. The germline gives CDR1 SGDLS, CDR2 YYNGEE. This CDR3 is CASSVEWGQETQYF. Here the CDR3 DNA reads TGTGCCAGCAGCGTAGAATGGGGCCAAGAGACCCAGTACTTC.

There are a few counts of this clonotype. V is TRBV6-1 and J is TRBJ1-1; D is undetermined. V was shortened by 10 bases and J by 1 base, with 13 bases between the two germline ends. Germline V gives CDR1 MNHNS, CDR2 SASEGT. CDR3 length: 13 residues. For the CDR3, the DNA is TGTGCCATCCAAGAAACACGGAACACTGAAGCTTTCTTT. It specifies CAIQETRNTEAFF.